This T cell receptor beta chain originates from a study of follicular helper T cells after annual influenza vaccination. As to this clone: Its cognate antigen is unknown.

Specified time point: 2014-2015 season, pre-vaccination. Survey level resolution was used for TCRB sequencing. Using immunoSEQ multiplex PCR, the repertoire was profiled, and TCRdb retains in-frame clones only, with some absent. Among a few thousand clones listed, approximately 79% were seen once. General study points: Just about 9.5-21% of cells analyzed had recovered productive TCRB sequences.

The source was CXCR5+ CD38- circulating T follicular helper cells from blood, collected on the day of influenza vaccination. Noted subset: circulating Tfh, non-naive CD4+CXCR5+PD-1+ (ICOS+CD38+ or ICOS-CD38-). This TCR came from an adult who received the influenza vaccine.

The DNA for the CDR3 is TGTGCCAGTAGTCCGAGGGACTCACGCGGCGGCTACACCTTC. This sequence encodes CASSPRDSRGGYTF. The chain has TRBV19 and TRBJ1-2; D might be TRBD1 (5 bases). V lost 5 bases and J lost 8, with 18 bases in between. Germline V CDR1 and CDR2: LNHDA, SQIVND (reference sequence). This CDR3 has 14 residues.